Below, one T cell receptor beta chain is given with its context. These data originate in a study of blood T cell repertoires in COVID-19. The CDR3 is made up of 15 amino acids. Losses at the gene ends were 4 bases for V and 5 bases for J; bases not matched to a gene: 6. The germline V gene has CDR1 MNHEY and CDR2 SVGAGI. As originally analysed: Scientists estimated how many nucleated cells there were by amplifying reference gene primers. Sequenced by immunoSEQ multiplex PCR; TCRdb stores in-frame clones only, minus some. Clone size and V and J calls were adopted from that table, with D and trimming inferred from the DNA. This table holds 200,000 to 250,000 clones, about 79% found once.

This rearrangement joins TRBV6-5 to TRBJ2-5; 11 positions match TRBD1. The receptor was derived from a woman aged 55-70 years who had recovered from COVID-19. Sample: PBMCs or T cells enriched from blood (not recorded which). CDR3 sequence (DNA): TGTGCCAGCAGTTCCGGGACAGGGGGAAGGGAGACCCAGTACTTC. It encodes CASSSGTGGRETQYF.